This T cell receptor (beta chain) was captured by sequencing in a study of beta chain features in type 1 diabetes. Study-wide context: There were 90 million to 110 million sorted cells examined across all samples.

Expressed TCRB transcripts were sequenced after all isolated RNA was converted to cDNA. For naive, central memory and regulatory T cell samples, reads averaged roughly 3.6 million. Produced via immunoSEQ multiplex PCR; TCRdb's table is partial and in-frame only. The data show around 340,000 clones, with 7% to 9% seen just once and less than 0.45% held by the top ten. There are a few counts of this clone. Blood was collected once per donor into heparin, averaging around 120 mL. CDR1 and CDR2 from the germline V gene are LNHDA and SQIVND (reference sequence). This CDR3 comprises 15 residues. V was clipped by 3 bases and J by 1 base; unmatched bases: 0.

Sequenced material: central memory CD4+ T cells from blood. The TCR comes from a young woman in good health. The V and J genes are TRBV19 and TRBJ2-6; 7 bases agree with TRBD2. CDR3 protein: CASSMGGSGANVLTF. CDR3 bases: TGTGCCAGTAGTATGGGAGGGTCTGGGGCCAACGTCCTGACTTTC.